The rows below give T cell receptor beta chains drawn from one sample of a study of radiotherapy plus CTLA-4 blockade in lung cancer. Assay used: immunoSEQ multiplex PCR; TCRdb lists only in-frame clones, some missing. In the table there are roughly 30,000 clones, approximately 78% of which are singletons. Here the sequenced sample was peripheral blood, taken from a patient treated with radiotherapy plus ipilimumab. The receptors were gathered from a human donor with non-small cell lung cancer who had stable disease on radiotherapy plus ipilimumab. Each CDR3 is given with its conserved first and last residue. The order of the fields is J gene, clone size, D gene, V gene, CDR3 protein, CDR3 DNA. A D gene is named only where the DNA matches it firmly. The size entry is marked missing in some rows and otherwise reads once, few, many or a size class.

>TRBJ2-7|few|.|TRBV19
CASSSSGNSYEQYF
TGTGCCAGTAGTAGTAGCGGCAACTCCTACGAGCAGTACTTC
>TRBJ1-4|.|.|TRBV29-1
CSGVRQGEEKLFF
TGCAGCGGGGTTAGGCAGGGCGAAGAAAAACTGTTTTTT
>TRBJ1-1|.|.|TRBV11-2
CASPGAGRLNTEAFF
TGTGCCAGCCCTGGGGCAGGGCGGCTGAACACTGAAGCTTTCTTT
>TRBJ1-3|.|.|TRBV30
CAWSRNTIYF
TGTGCCTGGAGCAGAAACACCATATATTTT
>TRBJ2-4|once|TRBD1|TRBV7-2
CASSVGTGSIQYF
TGTGCCAGCAGCGTGGGGACAGGGAGCATTCAGTACTTC
>TRBJ2-7|.|TRBD2|TRBV5-6
CASSSSSGGRRYEQYF
TGTGCCAGCAGCTCCTCTAGCGGGGGGAGACGATACGAGCAGTACTTC
>TRBJ2-2|.|.|TRBV6-1
CASRTSSNTGELFF
TGTGCCAGCAGAACTTCATCTAACACCGGGGAGCTGTTTTTT
>TRBJ1-3|few|.|TRBV6-5
CASSRNSRSGNTIYF
TGTGCCAGCAGCCGGAACTCCCGCTCTGGAAACACCATATATTTT
>TRBJ2-6|.|.|TRBV2
CASSDGSGANVLTF
TGTGCCAGCAGTGACGGCTCTGGGGCCAACGTCCTGACTTTC
>TRBJ1-2|.|TRBD1|TRBV10-3
CAIRQLQQGRDGYTF
TGTGCCATCAGACAGCTTCAACAGGGGCGCGATGGCTACACCTTC
>TRBJ2-6|once|.|TRBV15
CATSRGGGGTGANVLTF
TGTGCCACCAGCAGGGGAGGGGGGGGCACTGGGGCCAACGTCCTGACTTTC
>TRBJ1-5|.|.|TRBV19
CASSPRPNSNQPQHF
TGTGCCAGTAGCCCTAGGCCGAATAGCAATCAGCCCCAGCATTTT
>TRBJ2-5|few|.|TRBV10-2
CASSEVTPRYQETQYF
TGCGCCAGCAGTGAGGTTACCCCCAGGTACCAAGAGACCCAGTACTTC
>TRBJ1-6|.|.|TRBV5-6
CASSQFGRGIDSPLHF
TGTGCCAGCAGCCAGTTTGGGAGGGGGATTGATTCACCCCTCCACTTT
>TRBJ1-3|.|.|TRBV6-4
CASSVRVKADSGNTIYF
TGTGCCAGCAGTGTTAGGGTAAAGGCAGACTCTGGAAACACCATATATTTT
>TRBJ1-2|.|TRBD1|TRBV9
CASSVTGEFSGYTF
TGTGCCAGCAGCGTAACAGGGGAATTCTCTGGCTACACCTTC
>TRBJ1-1|few|.|TRBV5-1
CASSWTRGPGAFF
TGCGCCAGCAGCTGGACCAGGGGCCCCGGGGCTTTCTTT
>TRBJ1-3|.|TRBD1|TRBV18
CASSPPRGTGGNTIYF
TGTGCCAGCTCACCACCTCGCGGGACAGGAGGAAACACCATATATTTT
>TRBJ2-1|.|TRBD1|TRBV7-8
CASSLRDRGKSNEQFF
TGTGCCAGCAGCCTTCGGGACAGGGGAAAATCCAACGAGCAGTTCTTC
>TRBJ1-2|.|TRBD1|TRBV5-6
CASSLNPTGYGGYTF
TGTGCCAGCAGCCTCAACCCGACAGGGTATGGAGGCTACACCTTC
>TRBJ2-5|.|.|TRBV2
CASSEDSSRAPSGETQYF
TGTGCCAGCAGTGAAGACTCTTCCCGGGCCCCAAGCGGAGAGACCCAGTACTTC
>TRBJ1-2|.|TRBD1|TRBV18
CASSPEQGRVSYTF
TGTGCCAGCTCACCGGAACAGGGGAGAGTAAGCTACACCTTC
>TRBJ2-2|few|.|TRBV27
CASTQSLNTGELFF
TGTGCCAGTACCCAAAGCCTCAACACCGGGGAGCTGTTTTTT
>TRBJ1-2|once|.|TRBV7-8
CASSLVGDGYTF
TGTGCCAGCAGCTTAGTGGGAGATGGCTACACCTTC
>TRBJ2-5|few|.|TRBV5-4
CASSSIQETQYF
TGTGCCAGCAGCTCTATTCAAGAGACCCAGTACTTC
>TRBJ2-1|large|TRBD2|TRBV27
CASSSGTSGYYNEQFF
TGTGCCAGCAGTTCGGGGACTAGCGGATACTACAATGAGCAGTTCTTC
>TRBJ1-6|.|.|TRBV28
CASSPAKQDPLSYNSPLHF
TGTGCCAGCAGTCCTGCAAAACAGGATCCTCTCTCCTATAATTCACCCCTCCACTTT
>TRBJ2-1|.|TRBD1|TRBV7-9
CASSRQGRLGNEQFF
TGTGCCAGCAGCCGACAGGGAAGGTTGGGGAATGAGCAGTTCTTC
>TRBJ1-1|.|.|TRBV14
CASSQLLRPNTEAFF
TGTGCCAGCAGCCAACTCTTGCGACCGAACACTGAAGCTTTCTTT
>TRBJ2-3|once|.|TRBV7-2
CASSLGGHTDTQYF
TGTGCCAGCAGCTTGGGGGGCCACACAGATACGCAGTATTTT
>TRBJ1-2|.|.|TRBV6-5
CASSRQVLHQGGYTF
TGTGCCAGCAGCCGACAGGTCCTCCATCAGGGGGGCTACACCTTC
>TRBJ2-5|.|.|TRBV15
CATSRYQETQYF
TGTGCCACCAGCAGGTACCAAGAGACCCAGTACTTC
>TRBJ1-6|.|.|TRBV27
CASSPSEGTYNSPLHF
TGTGCCAGCAGCCCCTCAGAGGGGACCTATAATTCACCCCTCCACTTT
>TRBJ2-3|.|.|TRBV18
CASSPPLATTDTQYF
TGTGCCAGCTCACCACCTCTAGCAACCACAGATACGCAGTATTTT
>TRBJ2-5|.|TRBD1|TRBV5-1
CASSIGQGAGETQYF
TGCGCCAGCAGCATCGGACAGGGGGCTGGGGAGACCCAGTACTTC
>TRBJ1-1|.|.|TRBV4-2
CASSQEGGRNTEAFF
TGTGCCAGCAGCCAGGAGGGGGGACGGAACACTGAAGCTTTCTTT
>TRBJ1-5|.|.|TRBV13
CASSYGRGNQPQHF
TGTGCCAGCAGCTATGGTAGAGGGAATCAGCCCCAGCATTTT
>TRBJ1-1|.|.|TRBV19
CASSTTSGGRTEAFF
TGTGCCAGTAGTACAACCTCGGGGGGTCGCACTGAAGCTTTCTTT
>TRBJ1-4|.|TRBD1|TRBV28
CASRQGGNEKLFF
TGTGCCAGCCGACAGGGAGGTAATGAAAAACTGTTTTTT
>TRBJ1-4|.|TRBD1|TRBV5-1
CASSLGGQSNEKLFF
TGCGCCAGCAGCTTGGGGGGACAGTCGAATGAAAAACTGTTTTTT
>TRBJ2-5|.|.|TRBV5-8
CASSFFPSQETQYF
TGTGCCAGCAGCTTTTTCCCCAGCCAAGAGACCCAGTACTTC
>TRBJ1-2|.|.|TRBV6-6
CASSSRNPANYGYTF
TGTGCCAGCAGTTCCCGTAACCCCGCTAACTATGGCTACACCTTC
>TRBJ1-1|.|.|TRBV7-6
CASSRGGLMNTEAFF
TGTGCCAGCAGCCGAGGGGGTCTCATGAACACTGAAGCTTTCTTT
>TRBJ1-5|once|TRBD1|TRBV6-5
CASKRDRVNNQPQHF
TGTGCCAGCAAGAGAGACAGGGTTAACAATCAGCCCCAGCATTTT
>TRBJ2-1|.|.|TRBV6-1
CASSLRGVEQFF
TGTGCCAGCAGCCTCAGGGGGGTTGAGCAGTTCTTC
>TRBJ2-2|.|.|TRBV21-1
CASSKQLAGGRNTGELFF
TGTGCCAGCAGCAAGCAACTCGCGGGGGGGCGGAACACCGGGGAGCTGTTTTTT
>TRBJ2-7|.|.|TRBV9
CASSPAFANTEQYF
TGTGCCAGCAGCCCCGCTTTTGCGAATACCGAGCAGTACTTC
>TRBJ1-5|.|.|TRBV6-1
CASIRHGLGNQPQHF
TGTGCCAGCATCCGACACGGATTGGGGAATCAGCCCCAGCATTTT